This T cell receptor (beta chain) was sequenced in a study of molecular identifiers for immune sequencing clone quantification. TCRdb called the PCR reads again in MiXCR, with one record for every CDR3 protein. The sample holds some 97,000 distinct CDR3 sequences, roughly a third seen once. Germline CDR1 MDHEN, CDR2 SYDVKM. After removal of 6 bases from V and 7 bases from J, the junction contained 12 bases not matched to a gene. The CDR3 runs 15 residues. This TCR was sampled from a human donor in good health. Some libraries in this study had Jurkat cell RNA spiked in. J is TRBJ2-1 and V is TRBV28, with TRBD1 identical over 7 bases. Sequenced material: naive CD8+ T cells from blood, with Jurkat cell RNA spiked in. Subset indicated: FACS-sorted CD8+CD4-CCR7+CD45RA+ naive T cells. Here the CDR3 reads CASSLWAGGTNEQFF. Written as DNA, the CDR3 is TGTGCCAGCAGCCTGTGGGCAGGGGGTACGAATGAGCAGTTCTTC.